A selection of T cell receptor beta chains follows, all from one sample in a study of blood T cell repertoires in COVID-19. Produced via immunoSEQ multiplex PCR; TCRdb's table is partial and in-frame only. There are approximately 300,000 clones in the sample; more than 85% occur only once, and approximately 17% lies in the top ten. The sample taken for sequencing was PBMCs or T cells enriched from blood (not recorded which). The receptors originated from a young woman who had recovered from COVID-19. Each CDR3 is given with its conserved first and last residue. The order of the fields is D gene, V gene, clone size, J gene, CDR3 protein, CDR3 DNA. A D gene is named only where the DNA matches it firmly. A row's size may be missing; if present it is once, few, many or a size class.

.	TRBV4-1	.	TRBJ2-6	CASSQIGSPMGANVLTF	TGCGCCAGCAGCCAAATTGGGAGCCCCATGGGGGCCAACGTCCTGACTTTC
TRBD2	TRBV14	.	TRBJ2-3	CASSRGSSGSTDTQYF	TGTGCCAGCAGCCGGGGAAGTAGCGGGAGCACAGATACGCAGTATTTT
.	TRBV7-8	.	TRBJ2-1	CASSLRWSHNEQFF	TGTGCCAGCAGCTTACGGTGGAGTCACAATGAGCAGTTCTTC
.	TRBV7-2	.	TRBJ2-3	CASRRTVRDTQYF	TGTGCCAGCAGACGGACTGTCAGAGATACGCAGTATTTT
.	TRBV19	.	TRBJ1-3	CASSYITGNTIYF	TGTGCCAGTAGCTATATCACTGGAAACACCATATATTTT
.	TRBV27	once	TRBJ2-7	CASSLFNSPYEQYF	TGTGCCAGCAGTTTGTTTAACAGCCCCTACGAGCAGTACTTC
TRBD2	TRBV9	.	TRBJ2-7	CASAKGRGMSEQYF	TGTGCCAGCGCCAAGGGGCGGGGGATGAGCGAGCAGTACTTC
TRBD1	TRBV29-1	.	TRBJ1-1	CSVHRQGYTEAFF	TGCAGCGTCCACAGACAGGGTTACACTGAAGCTTTCTTT
.	TRBV5-8	.	TRBJ2-5	CASSLVWTQYF	TGTGCCAGCAGCTTGGTCTGGACCCAGTACTTC
.	TRBV3-1/TRBV3-2	once	TRBJ1-3	CASSETPWGPVNTIYF	TGTGCCAGCAGCGAGACTCCTTGGGGCCCCGTAAACACCATATATTTT
TRBD2	TRBV5-4	.	TRBJ2-1	CASSLWRLAGGPGISEQFF	TGTGCCAGCAGCTTGTGGCGACTAGCGGGGGGGCCAGGGATTAGTGAGCAGTTCTTC
.	TRBV7-9	once	TRBJ2-2	CASSLAPGERTGELFF	TGTGCCAGCAGCTTAGCGCCCGGAGAGAGGACCGGGGAGCTGTTTTTT
.	TRBV3-1/TRBV3-2	once	TRBJ1-6	CASSQAGGTALHF	TGTGCCAGCAGCCAAGCCGGGGGTACGGCCCTCCACTTT
.	TRBV5-8	.	TRBJ2-1	CASSFEGTPYNEQFF	TGTGCCAGCAGCTTCGAGGGGACACCGTACAATGAGCAGTTCTTC
.	TRBV28	.	TRBJ1-3	CASRNPRASSGNTIYF	TGTGCCAGCAGGAATCCCAGGGCTAGCTCTGGAAACACCATATATTTT
TRBD1	TRBV5-6	once	TRBJ1-1	CASLTRGHRSTEAFF	TGTGCCAGCCTAACCAGGGGGCACCGGAGCACTGAAGCTTTCTTT
.	TRBV12-2	.	TRBJ2-4	CASRLEKLSSLAKNIQYF	TGTGCAAGTCGCTTAGAAAAACTTTCCTCGCTAGCCAAAAACATTCAGTACTTC
.	TRBV5-6	.	TRBJ1-2	CASSFQQRNYGYTF	TGTGCCAGCAGCTTCCAACAGCGGAACTATGGCTACACCTTC
.	TRBV7-8	.	TRBJ1-2	CASSLDGREHGYTF	TGTGCCAGCAGCTTAGACGGCAGGGAACATGGCTACACCTTC
.	TRBV6-6	.	TRBJ1-5	CASSRLPYNQPQHF	TGTGCCAGCAGCCGGTTGCCATACAATCAGCCCCAGCATTTT
.	TRBV27	once	TRBJ2-6	CASSPDTGANVLTF	TGTGCCAGCAGCCCGGACACTGGGGCCAACGTCCTGACTTTC
TRBD1	TRBV3-1/TRBV3-2	.	TRBJ1-6	CASSQTSYRGGSPLHF	TGTGCCAGCAGCCAAACCTCCTACAGGGGAGGTTCACCCCTCCACTTT
.	TRBV5-1	.	TRBJ2-1	CASSRGEGPGEQFF	TGCGCCAGCAGCAGGGGGGAGGGCCCTGGTGAGCAGTTCTTC
TRBD2	TRBV6-1	.	TRBJ2-7	CASTLAGGPEQYF	TGTGCCAGCACCCTAGCGGGAGGGCCCGAGCAGTACTTC
.	TRBV4-2	.	TRBJ1-5	CASSQDAGRSNQPQHF	TGTGCCAGCAGCCAAGATGCAGGAAGAAGCAATCAGCCCCAGCATTTT
TRBD2	TRBV28	.	TRBJ2-1	CASSLSTLTSGRNEQFF	TGTGCCAGCAGTTTATCCACCTTGACTAGCGGGAGGAATGAGCAGTTCTTC
.	TRBV24-1	.	TRBJ2-5	CATSDETRGTGETQYF	TGTGCCACCAGTGATGAGACGCGGGGTACCGGGGAGACCCAGTACTTC
TRBD1	TRBV5-6	.	TRBJ2-7	CASSKSAGGLPYEQYF	TGTGCCAGCAGCAAATCGGCAGGGGGATTACCCTACGAGCAGTACTTC
.	TRBV29-1	.	TRBJ1-3	CSVEEEPGNTIYF	TGCAGCGTTGAAGAGGAGCCTGGAAACACCATATATTTT
.	TRBV11-2	.	TRBJ2-7	CASRVSPRTYEQYF	TGTGCCAGCAGAGTGTCACCGAGGACCTACGAGCAGTACTTC
TRBD2	TRBV9	.	TRBJ2-7	CASSVDPSGYEQYF	TGTGCCAGCAGCGTAGACCCTAGCGGCTACGAGCAGTACTTC
.	TRBV11-1	.	TRBJ2-2	CASSLGGQNTGELFF	TGTGCCAGCAGCTTGGGCGGACAGAACACCGGGGAGCTGTTTTTT
TRBD2	TRBV7-6	few	TRBJ2-7	CASSRTGTSVEQYF	TGTGCCAGCAGCCGTACGGGGACTAGCGTCGAGCAGTACTTC
TRBD1	TRBV18	.	TRBJ1-1	CASSPRSGQGPMNTEAFF	TGTGCCAGCTCACCACGGTCGGGACAGGGCCCGATGAACACTGAAGCTTTCTTT
.	TRBV6-5	.	TRBJ1-5	CASSRGGNQPQHF	TGTGCCAGCAGTCGGGGAGGCAATCAGCCCCAGCATTTT
.	TRBV4-2	.	TRBJ1-6	CASSQEGAHSGSPLHF	TGTGCCAGCAGCCAAGAGGGGGCCCACTCCGGCTCACCCCTCCACTTT
.	TRBV2	once	TRBJ1-4	CASRARGGNEKLFF	TGTGCCAGCAGAGCCAGAGGGGGTAATGAAAAACTGTTTTTT
.	TRBV30	few	TRBJ1-6	CAWSVLGETEDSPLHF	TGTGCCTGGAGTGTACTTGGGGAGACGGAAGATTCACCCCTCCACTTT
.	TRBV23-1	.	TRBJ2-5	CASSHHSQETQYF	TGCGCCAGCAGTCATCACAGCCAAGAGACCCAGTACTTC
TRBD2	TRBV10-3	.	TRBJ2-5	CAISLAGEETQYF	TGTGCCATCAGTTTAGCGGGAGAAGAGACCCAGTACTTC
TRBD2	TRBV5-4	.	TRBJ2-5	CASSSLLAGRETQYF	TGTGCCAGCAGCTCACTACTAGCGGGAAGGGAGACCCAGTACTTC
TRBD2	TRBV6-6	.	TRBJ2-5	CASTGTSGETQYF	TGTGCCAGCACGGGGACTAGCGGGGAGACCCAGTACTTC
.	TRBV29-1	.	TRBJ1-1	CSGRGASTEAFF	TGCAGCGGGCGGGGGGCAAGCACTGAAGCTTTCTTT
.	TRBV5-8	.	TRBJ2-7	CASSPTLSVREQYF	TGTGCCAGCAGCCCAACCCTGAGCGTTCGCGAGCAGTACTTC
TRBD2	TRBV11-2	.	TRBJ2-1	CASRQPGLAVQEQFF	TGTGCCAGCAGACAACCGGGACTAGCGGTTCAGGAGCAGTTCTTC
.	TRBV19	few	TRBJ1-2	CASSGLAGYTF	TGTGCCAGTAGTGGTCTGGCTGGCTACACCTTC
TRBD1	TRBV6-5	.	TRBJ1-1	CASSLAGQGNTEAFF	TGTGCCAGCAGTCTCGCGGGACAGGGGAACACTGAAGCTTTCTTT
TRBD1	TRBV29-1	once	TRBJ2-1	CSVGQGVGNEQFF	TGCAGCGTTGGCCAGGGGGTCGGCAATGAGCAGTTCTTC
.	TRBV2	.	TRBJ1-6	CASKEDLGASPLHF	TGTGCCAGCAAGGAGGACCTGGGGGCTTCACCCCTCCACTTT
.	TRBV5-1	.	TRBJ2-2	CASSLLRQNTGELFF	TGCGCCAGCAGCTTGTTGAGGCAAAACACCGGGGAGCTGTTTTTT
TRBD2	TRBV7-2	.	TRBJ2-7	CASSPQERGPYEQYF	TGTGCCAGCAGCCCCCAGGAGCGGGGGCCCTACGAGCAGTACTTC
.	TRBV28	.	TRBJ2-2	CASALGPRELFF	TGTGCCAGCGCATTGGGGCCCCGGGAGCTGTTTTTT
TRBD1	TRBV5-1	.	TRBJ1-2	CASGTQTGFYGYTF	TGCGCCAGCGGAACTCAGACAGGGTTCTATGGCTACACCTTC
.	TRBV28	.	TRBJ1-5	CASSLEQGSNQPQHF	TGTGCCAGCAGTTTAGAACAGGGTAGCAATCAGCCCCAGCATTTT
TRBD1	TRBV24-1	.	TRBJ1-1	CATSDSDRGQTFF	TGTGCCACCAGTGATTCTGACAGGGGGCAAACTTTCTTT
TRBD2	TRBV4-2	.	TRBJ2-1	CASSQTTSGGAVLYNEQFF	TGTGCCAGCAGCCAGACGACTAGCGGGGGGGCGGTTCTATACAATGAGCAGTTCTTC